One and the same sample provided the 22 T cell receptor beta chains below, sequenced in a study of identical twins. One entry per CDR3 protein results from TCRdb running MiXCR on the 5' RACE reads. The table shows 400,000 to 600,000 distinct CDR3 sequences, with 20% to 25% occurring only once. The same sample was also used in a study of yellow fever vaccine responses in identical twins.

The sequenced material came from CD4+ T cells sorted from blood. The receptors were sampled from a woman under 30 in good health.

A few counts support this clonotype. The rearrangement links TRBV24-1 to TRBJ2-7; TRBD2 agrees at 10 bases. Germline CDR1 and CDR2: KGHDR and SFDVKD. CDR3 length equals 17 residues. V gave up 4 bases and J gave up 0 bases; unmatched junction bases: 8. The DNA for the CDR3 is TGTGCCACCAGTGACCGAATACTAGCGGGGAGCTCCTACGAGCAGTACGTC. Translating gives CATSDRILAGSSYEQYV.

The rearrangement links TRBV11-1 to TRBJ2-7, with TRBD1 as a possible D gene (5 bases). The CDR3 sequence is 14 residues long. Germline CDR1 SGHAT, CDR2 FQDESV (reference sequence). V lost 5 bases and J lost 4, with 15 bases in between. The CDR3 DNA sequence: TGTGCCAGCAGCCCAGTAAACAGGCCGTACGAGCAGTACTTC. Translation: CASSPVNRPYEQYF.

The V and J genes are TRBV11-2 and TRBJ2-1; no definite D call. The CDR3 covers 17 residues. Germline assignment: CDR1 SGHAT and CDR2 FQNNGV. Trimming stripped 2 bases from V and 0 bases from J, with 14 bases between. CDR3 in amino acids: CASSLLLGGSSYNEQFF. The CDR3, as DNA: TGTGCCAGCAGCTTACTCCTAGGCGGCAGCTCCTACAATGAGCAGTTCTTC.

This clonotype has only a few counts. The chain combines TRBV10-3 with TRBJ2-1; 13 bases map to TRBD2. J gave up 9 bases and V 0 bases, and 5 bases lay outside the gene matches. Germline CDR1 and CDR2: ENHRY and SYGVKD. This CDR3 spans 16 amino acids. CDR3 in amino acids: CAISESGLAGAGEQFF. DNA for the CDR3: TGTGCCATCAGTGAGTCCGGACTAGCGGGAGCGGGTGAGCAGTTCTTC.

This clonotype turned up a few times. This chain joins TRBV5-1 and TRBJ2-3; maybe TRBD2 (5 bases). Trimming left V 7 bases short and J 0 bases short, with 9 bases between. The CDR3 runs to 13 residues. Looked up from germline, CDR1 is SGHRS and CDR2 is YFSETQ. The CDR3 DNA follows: TGCGCCAGCGGGCGGGCGAGCACAGATACGCAGTATTTT. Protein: CASGRASTDTQYF.

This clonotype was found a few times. The CDR3 nucleotides read TGCAGTGCTAAGTCATCCTCCCAGAGTGTAGAAGAGCAGTACTTC. The encoded protein is CSAKSSSQSVEEQYF. The chain couples TRBV20-1 to TRBJ2-7; D gene uncertain. This CDR3 is built from 15 residues. V lost 4 bases and J lost 7, with 23 bases in between. Germline assignment: CDR1 DFQATT and CDR2 SNEGSKA (reference sequence).

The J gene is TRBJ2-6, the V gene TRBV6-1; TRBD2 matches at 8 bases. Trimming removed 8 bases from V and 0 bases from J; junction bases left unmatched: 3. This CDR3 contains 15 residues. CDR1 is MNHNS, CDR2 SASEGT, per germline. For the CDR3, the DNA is TGTGCCAGCTCCGGGGGGGTCTCTGGGGCCAACGTCCTGACTTTC. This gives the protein CASSGGVSGANVLTF.

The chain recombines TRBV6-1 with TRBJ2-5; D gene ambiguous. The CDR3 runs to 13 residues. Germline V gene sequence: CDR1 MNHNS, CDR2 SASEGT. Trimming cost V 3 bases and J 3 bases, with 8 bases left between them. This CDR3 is CASSERWEETQYF. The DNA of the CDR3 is TGTGCCAGCAGTGAGAGGTGGGAAGAGACCCAGTACTTC.

Written as DNA, the CDR3 is TGTGCCAGCAGCCCATCTGTGGAGCAGTTCTTC. It specifies CASSPSVEQFF. The chain links TRBV7-2 to TRBJ2-1; no reliable D call. This CDR3 spans 11 amino acids. The germline gives CDR1 SGHTA, CDR2 FQGNSA. V gave up 5 bases and J gave up 10 bases, with 9 bases separating them.

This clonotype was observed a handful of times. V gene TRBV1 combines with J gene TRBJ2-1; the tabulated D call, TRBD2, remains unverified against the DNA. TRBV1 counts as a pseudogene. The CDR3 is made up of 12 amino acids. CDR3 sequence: CTSSHTSGEQFF. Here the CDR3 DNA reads TGCACCAGCAGCCATACTAGCGGGGAGCAGTTCTTC.

The CDR3 coding sequence is TGCGCCAGCAGCTTGGAACTAGCGGGAAGTAGGGAGCTGTTTTTT. This gives the protein CASSLELAGSRELFF. The rearrangement joins TRBV5-1 to TRBJ2-2; 10 bases map to TRBD2. Germline CDR1 and CDR2: SGHRS and YFSETQ. This CDR3 is 15 amino acids long. J was trimmed by 9 bases and V by 0 bases; bases with no gene match: 5.

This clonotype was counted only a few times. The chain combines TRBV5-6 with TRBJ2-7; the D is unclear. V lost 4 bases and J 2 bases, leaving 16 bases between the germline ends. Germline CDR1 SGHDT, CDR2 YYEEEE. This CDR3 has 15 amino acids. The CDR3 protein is CASSPIPRTTYEQYV. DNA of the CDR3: TGTGCCAGCAGCCCTATCCCCAGAACAACCTACGAGCAGTACGTC.

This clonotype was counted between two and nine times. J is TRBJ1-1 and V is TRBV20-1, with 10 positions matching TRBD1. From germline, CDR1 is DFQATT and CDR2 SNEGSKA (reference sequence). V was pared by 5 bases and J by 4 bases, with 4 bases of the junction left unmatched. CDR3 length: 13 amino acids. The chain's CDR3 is CSASGQGGTEAFF. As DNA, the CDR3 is TGCAGTGCTTCCGGACAGGGGGGCACTGAAGCTTTCTTT.

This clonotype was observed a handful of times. The CDR3 region is CASTRDSSSYEQYF. The CDR3 coding sequence is TGTGCCAGTACCCGGGACAGCAGCTCCTACGAGCAGTACTTC. The V call is TRBV19, the J call TRBJ2-7; 7 bases fit TRBD1. The CDR3 loop spans 14 amino acids. Germline-derived CDR1 and CDR2 are LNHDA and SQIVND (reference sequence). V was clipped by 7 bases and J by 0 bases; unmatched bases: 6.

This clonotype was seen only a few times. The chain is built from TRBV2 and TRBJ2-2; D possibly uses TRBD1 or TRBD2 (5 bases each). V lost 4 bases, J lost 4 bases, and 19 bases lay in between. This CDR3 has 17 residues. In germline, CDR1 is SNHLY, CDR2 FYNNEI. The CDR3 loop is CASSGLSGAQGTGELFF. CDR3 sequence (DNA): TGTGCCAGCAGTGGACTATCCGGGGCCCAGGGCACCGGGGAGCTGTTTTTT.

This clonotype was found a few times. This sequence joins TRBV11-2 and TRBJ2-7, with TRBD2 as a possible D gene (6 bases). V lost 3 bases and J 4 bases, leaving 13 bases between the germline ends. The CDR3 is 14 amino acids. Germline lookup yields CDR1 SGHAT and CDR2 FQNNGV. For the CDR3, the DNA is TGTGCCAGCAGCTTTAGCGGATGGATTTACGAGCAGTACTTC. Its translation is CASSFSGWIYEQYF.

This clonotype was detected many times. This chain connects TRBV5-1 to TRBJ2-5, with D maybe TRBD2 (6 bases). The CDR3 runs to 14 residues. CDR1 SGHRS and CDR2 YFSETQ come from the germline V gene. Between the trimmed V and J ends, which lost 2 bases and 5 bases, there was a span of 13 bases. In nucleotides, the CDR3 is TGCGCCAGCAGCTTAACGGGAGTTCAGGAGACCCAGTACTTC. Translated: CASSLTGVQETQYF.

The CDR3 is CASSVGTNTGELFF. The CDR3 bases are TGTGCCAGCAGCGTAGGGACTAACACCGGGGAGCTGTTTTTT. The chain couples TRBV9 to TRBJ2-2; perhaps TRBD2 as D (5 bases). There are 14 residues in the CDR3. The V end lost 0 bases, the J end lost 2 bases, and 5 bases lay between the germline ends. Germline CDR1 reads SGDLS; CDR2 reads YYNGEE. The entire variable domain, with the rest obtained from reference TRBV9 and TRBJ2-2, is as follows: DSGVTQTPKHLITATGQRVTLRCSPRSGDLSVYWYQQSLDQGLQFLIQYYNGEERAKGNILERFSAQQFPDLHSELNLSSLELGDSALYFCASSVGTNTGELFFGEGSRLTVL.

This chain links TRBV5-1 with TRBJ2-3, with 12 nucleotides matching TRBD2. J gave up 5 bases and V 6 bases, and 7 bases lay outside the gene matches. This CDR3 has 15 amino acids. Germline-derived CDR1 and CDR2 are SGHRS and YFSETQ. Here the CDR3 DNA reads TGCGCCAGCACCTGGGAGACTAGCGGGGGAGATACGCAGTATTTT. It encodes CASTWETSGGDTQYF.

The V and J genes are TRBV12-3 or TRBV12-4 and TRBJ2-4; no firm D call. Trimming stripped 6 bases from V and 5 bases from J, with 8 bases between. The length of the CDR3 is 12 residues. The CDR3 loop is CASSQTQNIQYF. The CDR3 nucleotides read TGTGCCAGCAGCCAGACACAAAACATTCAGTACTTC.

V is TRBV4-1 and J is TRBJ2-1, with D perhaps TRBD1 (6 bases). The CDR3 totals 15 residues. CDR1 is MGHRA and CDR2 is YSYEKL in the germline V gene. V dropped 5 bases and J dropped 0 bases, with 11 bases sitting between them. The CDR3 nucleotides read TGCGCCAGCAGCTTAGACAGGCTCTCCTACAATGAGCAGTTCTTC. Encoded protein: CASSLDRLSYNEQFF.

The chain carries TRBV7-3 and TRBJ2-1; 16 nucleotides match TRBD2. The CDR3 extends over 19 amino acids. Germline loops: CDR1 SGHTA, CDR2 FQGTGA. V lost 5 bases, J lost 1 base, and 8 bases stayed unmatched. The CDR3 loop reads CASSASGTSGRGSYNEQFF. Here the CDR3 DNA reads TGTGCCAGCAGCGCGTCCGGGACTAGCGGGAGGGGGTCCTACAATGAGCAGTTCTTC.